Within the sample, the clone carrying this T cell receptor (beta chain) is medium-sized. Its antigen is not identified. Notes on the study in general: In terms of TCR gene usage, tumor memory CD4+ T cells clustered together with blood and lymph node memory CD4+ cells, as well as with lymph node naive CD4+ cells.

TCRdb redid the calling of the 5' RACE reads with MiXCR, one entry per CDR3 protein. Here the sample spans about 10,000 distinct CDR3 sequences, less than 15% being singletons. Tregs were sorted as CD4+CD25+CD127-/low cells. The specimen sequenced was Tregs sorted from blood. This TCR was sampled from a female donor with breast cancer.

The CDR3 reads CASSLRDSSYNEQFF. The CDR3 DNA follows: TGTGCCAGCAGCCTACGCGACAGCTCCTACAATGAGCAGTTCTTC. The chain has TRBV3-1 and TRBJ2-1; maybe TRBD1 (5 bases). The germline gives CDR1 LGHDT, CDR2 YNNKEL (reference sequence). The CDR3 is 15 residues long. Trimming removed 4 bases at V and 0 bases at J, with 10 bases between.